These 8 T cell receptor beta chains were sequenced from one sample in a study of T cells after yellow fever vaccination. TCRdb reanalysed the 5' RACE reads using MiXCR and keeps one entry per CDR3 protein. The sample shows 450,000 to 650,000 distinct CDR3 sequences, 21% of them seen only once. This material consisted of PBMCs, taken 20 to 25 days after the first yellow fever vaccination. The origin of the receptors is a man aged 18 to 29 who received the YFV17D yellow fever vaccine.

V usage is TRBV7-2 and J usage is TRBJ2-1; D is ambiguous. CDR3 length equals 13 residues. Between the trimmed V and J ends, which lost 2 bases and 2 bases, there was a span of 4 bases. Germline CDR1 SGHTA, CDR2 FQGNSA. CDR3 region: CASSLLAYNEQFF. The DNA of the CDR3 is TGTGCCAGCAGCTTATTAGCCTACAATGAGCAGTTCTTC.

The chain links TRBV6-2 or TRBV6-3 to TRBJ2-2, with a possible D match to TRBD1 (6 bases). Germline loops: CDR1 MNHEY, CDR2 SVGEGT. The CDR3 is 15 amino acids. Trimming left V 5 bases short and J 4 bases short, with 14 bases between. CDR3 in amino acids: CASSNREYFTGELFF. The DNA for the CDR3 is TGTGCCAGCAGTAACAGGGAGTATTTCACCGGGGAGCTGTTTTTT.

The chain couples TRBV9 to TRBJ2-6; D not resolved. The CDR3 extends over 15 amino acids. Trimming removed 0 bases from V and 13 bases from J, with 17 bases in between. Germline V gene sequence: CDR1 SGDLS, CDR2 YYNGEE. CDR3: CASSVATEYAWVLTF. The DNA of the CDR3 is TGTGCCAGCAGCGTAGCTACGGAATACGCCTGGGTCCTGACTTTC.

The rearrangement uses TRBV19 and TRBJ1-1; maybe TRBD1 (5 bases). V lost 6 bases and J 1 base, leaving 21 bases between the germline ends. The CDR3 is 17 residues long. Germline-derived CDR1 and CDR2 are LNHDA and SQIVND (reference sequence). The CDR3 protein is CASRRNSLGGENTEAFF. CDR3 coding DNA: TGTGCCAGTAGAAGAAACTCCCTCGGGGGGGAGAACACTGAAGCTTTCTTT. The full variable domain, with the rest looked up from reference TRBV19 and TRBJ1-1, is DGGITQSPKYLFRKEGQNVTLSCEQNLNHDAMYWYRQDPGQGLRLIYYSQIVNDFQKGDIAEGYSVSREKKESFPLTVTSAQKNPTAFYLCASRRNSLGGENTEAFFGQGTRLTVV.

The chain couples TRBV29-1 to TRBJ2-7; the match to TRBD2 covers 8 bases. The trim removed 6 bases at V and 5 bases at J, leaving 6 bases unmatched. Germline lookup yields CDR1 SQVTM and CDR2 ANQGSEA. CDR3 length equals 12 residues. The chain's CDR3 is CSVGGASNEQYF. The CDR3 nucleotides read TGCAGCGTCGGGGGGGCTTCTAACGAGCAGTACTTC.

For this clonotype: A read error may produce the germline difference seen at one junction end. The gene calls are TRBV6-5 and TRBJ2-1, with TRBD1 identical over 9 bases. The CDR3 is made up of 18 amino acids. Germline loops: CDR1 MNHEY, CDR2 SVGAGI. The CDR3 DNA is TGTGCCAGCAGGTACTCTTCGCTACCGGGACAGGGATACAATGAGCAGTTCTTC. It yields the protein CASRYSSLPGQGYNEQFF.

This clonotype appeared a few times. The rearrangement joins TRBV11-2 to TRBJ2-5; 15 bases match TRBD2. CDR1 is SGHAT, CDR2 FQNNGV, per germline. Trimming removed 5 bases from V and 5 bases from J; junction bases left unmatched: 12. CDR3 length: 18 residues. CDR3 protein: CASSPRTSGGALGETQYF. The DNA for the CDR3 is TGTGCCAGCAGCCCGAGGACTAGCGGGGGGGCCCTAGGGGAGACCCAGTACTTC.

V and J are TRBV20-1 and TRBJ2-3; no firm D call. The V gene lost 1 base and the J gene lost 0 bases, with 11 bases spanning the gap. The CDR3 is 15 residues long. Germline V gene data show CDR1 as DFQATT and CDR2 as SNEGSKA (reference sequence). CDR3 sequence: CSARVGRLSTDTQYF. The CDR3 bases are TGCAGTGCTAGAGTGGGCAGGCTTAGCACAGATACGCAGTATTTT.